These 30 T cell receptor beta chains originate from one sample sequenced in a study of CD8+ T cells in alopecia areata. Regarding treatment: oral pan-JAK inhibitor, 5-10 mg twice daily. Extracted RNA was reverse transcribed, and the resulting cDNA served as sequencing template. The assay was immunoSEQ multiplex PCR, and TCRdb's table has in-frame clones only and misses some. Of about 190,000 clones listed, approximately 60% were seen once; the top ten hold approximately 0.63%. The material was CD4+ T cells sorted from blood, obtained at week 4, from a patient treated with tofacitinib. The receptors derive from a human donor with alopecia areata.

The CDR3 region has the DNA TGTGCCATCAGACAGGGTTCCGGGGAGCTGTTTTTT. Protein sequence: CAIRQGSGELFF. The genes are TRBV10-3 and TRBJ2-2, with D possibly being TRBD1 (6 bases). Germline CDR1 ENHRY, CDR2 SYGVKD. This CDR3 has 12 residues. Deletions cut 6 bases from V and 6 bases from J, with 8 bases between.

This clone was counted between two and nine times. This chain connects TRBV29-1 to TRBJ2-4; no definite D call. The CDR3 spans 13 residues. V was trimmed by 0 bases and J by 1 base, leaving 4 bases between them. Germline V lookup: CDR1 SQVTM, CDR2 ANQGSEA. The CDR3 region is CSVEDGAKNIQYF. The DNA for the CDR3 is TGCAGCGTTGAAGATGGGGCCAAAAACATTCAGTACTTC.

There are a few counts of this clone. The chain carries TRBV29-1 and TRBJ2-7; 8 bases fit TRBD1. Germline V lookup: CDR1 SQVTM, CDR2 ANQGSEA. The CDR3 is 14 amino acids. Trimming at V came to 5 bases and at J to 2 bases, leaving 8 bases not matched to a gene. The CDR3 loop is CSVFLTGEPYEQYF. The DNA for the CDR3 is TGCAGCGTTTTCCTGACAGGGGAGCCCTACGAGCAGTACTTC.

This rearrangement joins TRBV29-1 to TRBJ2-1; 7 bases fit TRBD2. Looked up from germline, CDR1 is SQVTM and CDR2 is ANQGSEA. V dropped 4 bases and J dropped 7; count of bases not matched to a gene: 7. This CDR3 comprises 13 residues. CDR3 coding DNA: TGCAGCGTTGGGCGCGGGAGCTTGAATGAGCAGTTCTTC. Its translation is CSVGRGSLNEQFF.

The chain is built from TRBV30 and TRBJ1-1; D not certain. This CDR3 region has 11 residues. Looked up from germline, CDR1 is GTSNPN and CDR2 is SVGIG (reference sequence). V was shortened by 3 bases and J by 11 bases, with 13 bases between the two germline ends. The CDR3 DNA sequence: TGTGCCTGGAGCGAGACGGCTGGGGCTTTCTTT. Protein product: CAWSETAGAFF.

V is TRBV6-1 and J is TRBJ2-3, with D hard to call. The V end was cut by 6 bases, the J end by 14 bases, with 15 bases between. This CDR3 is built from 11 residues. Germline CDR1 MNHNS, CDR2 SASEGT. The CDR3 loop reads CASRDPKSGYF. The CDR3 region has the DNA TGTGCCAGCAGAGACCCAAAGTCAGGGTATTTT.

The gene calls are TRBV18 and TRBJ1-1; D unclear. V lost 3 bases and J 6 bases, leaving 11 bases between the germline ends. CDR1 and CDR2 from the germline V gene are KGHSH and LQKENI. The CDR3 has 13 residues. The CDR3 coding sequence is TGTGCCAGCTCACCTTTGGCGGGCCCTGAAGCTTTCTTT. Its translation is CASSPLAGPEAFF.

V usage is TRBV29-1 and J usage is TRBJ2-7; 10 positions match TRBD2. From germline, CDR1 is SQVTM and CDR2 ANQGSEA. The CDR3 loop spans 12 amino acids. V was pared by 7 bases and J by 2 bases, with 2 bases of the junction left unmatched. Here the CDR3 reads CSAGLAAYEQYF. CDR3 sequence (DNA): TGCAGCGCAGGACTAGCGGCCTACGAGCAGTACTTC.

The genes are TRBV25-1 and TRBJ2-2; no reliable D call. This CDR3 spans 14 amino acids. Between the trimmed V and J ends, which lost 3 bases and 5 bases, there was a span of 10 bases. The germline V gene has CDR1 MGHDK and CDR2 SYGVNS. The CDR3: CASSDGQITGELFF. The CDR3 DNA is TGTGCCAGCAGTGATGGGCAGATAACCGGGGAGCTGTTTTTT.

Written as DNA, the CDR3 is TGTGCCAGCAGTTACGACAGCTACTATGGCTACACCTTC. Amino acid sequence: CASSYDSYYGYTF. This rearrangement joins TRBV6-6 to TRBJ1-2; possible D gene TRBD1, 5 bases. V shed 2 bases and J shed 3 bases, with 7 bases lying between them. Germline loops: CDR1 MNHNY, CDR2 SVGAGI (reference sequence). The CDR3 sequence is 13 residues long.

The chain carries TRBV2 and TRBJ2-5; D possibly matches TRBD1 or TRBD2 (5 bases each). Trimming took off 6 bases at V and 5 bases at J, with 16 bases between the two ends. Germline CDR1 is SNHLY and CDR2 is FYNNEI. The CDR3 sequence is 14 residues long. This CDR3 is CASSRDHNQETQYF. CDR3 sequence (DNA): TGTGCCAGCAGCCGGGACCATAATCAGGAGACCCAGTACTTC.

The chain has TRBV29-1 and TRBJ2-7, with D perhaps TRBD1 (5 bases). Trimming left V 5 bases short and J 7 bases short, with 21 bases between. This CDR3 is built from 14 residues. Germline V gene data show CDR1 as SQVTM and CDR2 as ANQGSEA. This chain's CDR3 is CSVFSNQRGLEQYF. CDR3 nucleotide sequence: TGCAGCGTTTTTAGCAACCAAAGGGGTCTAGAGCAGTACTTC.

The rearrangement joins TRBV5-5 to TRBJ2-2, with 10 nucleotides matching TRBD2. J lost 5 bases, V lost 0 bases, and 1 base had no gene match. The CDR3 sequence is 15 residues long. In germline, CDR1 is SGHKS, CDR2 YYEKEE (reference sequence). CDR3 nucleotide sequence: TGTGCCAGCAGCTTGGAAGCGGGAGGGACCGGGGAGCTGTTTTTT. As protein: CASSLEAGGTGELFF.

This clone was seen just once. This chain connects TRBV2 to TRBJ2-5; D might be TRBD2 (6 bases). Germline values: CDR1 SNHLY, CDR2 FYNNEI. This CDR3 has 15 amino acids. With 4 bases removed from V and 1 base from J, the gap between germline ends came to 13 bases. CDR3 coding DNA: TGTGCCAGCAGTGGGGGACTGGGAATCCAAGAGACCCAGTACTTC. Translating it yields CASSGGLGIQETQYF.

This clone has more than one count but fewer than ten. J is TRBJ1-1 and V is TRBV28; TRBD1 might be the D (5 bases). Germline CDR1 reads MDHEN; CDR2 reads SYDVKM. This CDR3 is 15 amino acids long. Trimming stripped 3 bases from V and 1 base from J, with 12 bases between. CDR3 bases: TGTGCCAGCAGTTTCCCAGGGTCGGGGAACACTGAAGCTTTCTTT. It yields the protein CASSFPGSGNTEAFF.

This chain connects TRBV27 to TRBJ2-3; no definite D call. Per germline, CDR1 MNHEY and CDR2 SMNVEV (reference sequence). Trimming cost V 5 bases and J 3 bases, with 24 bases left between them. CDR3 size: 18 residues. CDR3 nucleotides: TGTGCCAGCAGTGCCCCCGGACCCCGCGGTGTAAGGACAGATACGCAGTATTTT. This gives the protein CASSAPGPRGVRTDTQYF.

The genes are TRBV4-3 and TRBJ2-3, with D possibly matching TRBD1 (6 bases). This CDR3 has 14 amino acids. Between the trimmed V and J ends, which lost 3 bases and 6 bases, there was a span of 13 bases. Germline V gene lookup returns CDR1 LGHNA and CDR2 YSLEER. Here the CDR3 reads CASSQLYRDDTQYF. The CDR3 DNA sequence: TGCGCCAGCAGCCAGCTATACAGGGACGATACGCAGTATTTT.

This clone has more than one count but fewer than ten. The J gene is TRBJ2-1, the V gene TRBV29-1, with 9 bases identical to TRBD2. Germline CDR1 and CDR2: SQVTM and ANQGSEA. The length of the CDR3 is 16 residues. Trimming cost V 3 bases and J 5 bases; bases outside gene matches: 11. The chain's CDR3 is CSVDSFAGGTDNEQFF. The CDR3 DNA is TGCAGCGTTGACTCCTTCGCGGGAGGGACCGACAATGAGCAGTTCTTC.

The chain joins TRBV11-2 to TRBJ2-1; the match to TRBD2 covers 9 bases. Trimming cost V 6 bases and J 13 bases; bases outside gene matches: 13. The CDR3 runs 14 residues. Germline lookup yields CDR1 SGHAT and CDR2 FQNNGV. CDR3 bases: TGTGCCAGCAGTTCCCTCCGGCGGGGGACTAGCCAGTTCTTC. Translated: CASSSLRRGTSQFF.

In DNA, the CDR3 is TGCGCCAGCAGCCAAGATGAGAGGAGGGAGACCCAGTACTTC. It yields the protein CASSQDERRETQYF. This rearrangement joins TRBV4-1 to TRBJ2-5; maybe TRBD2 (5 bases). Germline V gene sequence: CDR1 MGHRA, CDR2 YSYEKL. V was cut by 0 bases and J by 5 bases, with 10 bases left in between. This CDR3 is 14 amino acids long.

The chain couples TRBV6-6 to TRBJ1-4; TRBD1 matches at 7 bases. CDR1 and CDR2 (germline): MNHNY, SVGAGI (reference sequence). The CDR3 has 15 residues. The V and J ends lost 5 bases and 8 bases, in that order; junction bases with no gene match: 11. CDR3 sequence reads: CASSPGGAGEEKLFF. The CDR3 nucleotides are TGTGCCAGCAGTCCAGGGGGGGCAGGGGAGGAAAAACTGTTTTTT.

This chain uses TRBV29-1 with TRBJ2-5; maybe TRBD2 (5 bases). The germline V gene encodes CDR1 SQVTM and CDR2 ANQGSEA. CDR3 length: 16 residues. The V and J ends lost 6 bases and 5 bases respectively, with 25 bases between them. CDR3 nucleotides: TGCAGCGTCGTGGGTGGAGGAGGCCAGGTTTGGGAGACCCAGTACTTC. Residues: CSVVGGGGQVWETQYF.

This CDR3 is CASSTQGNYGYTF. The CDR3 nucleotides are TGTGCCAGCAGCACCCAGGGGAACTATGGCTACACCTTC. The rearrangement links TRBV7-2 to TRBJ1-2; possibly TRBD1 for D (6 bases). The CDR3 totals 13 residues. Trimming shortened V by 5 bases and J by 2 bases, and 9 bases separated the two germline ends. Germline loops: CDR1 SGHTA, CDR2 FQGNSA.

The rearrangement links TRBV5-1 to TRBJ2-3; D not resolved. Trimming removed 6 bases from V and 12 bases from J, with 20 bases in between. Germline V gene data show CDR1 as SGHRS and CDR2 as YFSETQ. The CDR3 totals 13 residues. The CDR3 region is CASNSPWEHGQYF. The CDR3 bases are TGCGCCAGCAACTCACCCTGGGAACACGGCCAGTATTTT.

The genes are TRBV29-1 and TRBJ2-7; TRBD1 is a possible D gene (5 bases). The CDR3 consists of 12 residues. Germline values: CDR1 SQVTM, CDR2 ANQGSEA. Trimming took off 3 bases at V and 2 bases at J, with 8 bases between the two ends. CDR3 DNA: TGCAGCGTTGATTTAGGGGCCTACGAGCAGTACTTC. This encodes CSVDLGAYEQYF.

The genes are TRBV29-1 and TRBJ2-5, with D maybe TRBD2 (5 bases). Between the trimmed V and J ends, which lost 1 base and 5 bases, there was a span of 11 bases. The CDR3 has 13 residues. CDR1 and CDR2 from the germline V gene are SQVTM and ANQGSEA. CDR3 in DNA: TGCAGCGTTGAAGGGGAGCGTCGGGAGACCCAGTACTTC. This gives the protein CSVEGERRETQYF.

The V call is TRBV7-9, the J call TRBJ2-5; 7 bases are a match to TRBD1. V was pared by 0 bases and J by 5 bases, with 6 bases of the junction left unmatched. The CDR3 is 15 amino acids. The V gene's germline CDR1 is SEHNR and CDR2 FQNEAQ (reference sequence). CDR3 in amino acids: CASSLATGLRETQYF. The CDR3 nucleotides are TGTGCCAGCAGCTTAGCGACAGGGCTTCGGGAGACCCAGTACTTC.

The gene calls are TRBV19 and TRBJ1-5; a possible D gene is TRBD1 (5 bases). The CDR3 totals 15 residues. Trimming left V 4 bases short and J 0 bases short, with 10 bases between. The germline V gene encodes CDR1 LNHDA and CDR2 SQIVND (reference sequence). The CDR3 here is CASSSMQGSNQPQHF. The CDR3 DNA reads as TGTGCCAGTAGTAGTATGCAGGGTAGCAATCAGCCCCAGCATTTT. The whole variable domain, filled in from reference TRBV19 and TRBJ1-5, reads DGGITQSPKYLFRKEGQNVTLSCEQNLNHDAMYWYRQDPGQGLRLIYYSQIVNDFQKGDIAEGYSVSREKKESFPLTVTSAQKNPTAFYLCASSSMQGSNQPQHFGDGTRLSIL.

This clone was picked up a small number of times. The CDR3 DNA follows: TGCAGCTCCGACTCACCCATTGCCCTTACCTACGAGCAGTACTTC. This encodes CSSDSPIALTYEQYF. The J gene is TRBJ2-7, the V gene TRBV29-1, with D uncertain. This CDR3 spans 15 amino acids. The germline gives CDR1 SQVTM, CDR2 ANQGSEA. Trimming shortened V by 8 bases and J by 2 bases, and 22 bases separated the two germline ends.

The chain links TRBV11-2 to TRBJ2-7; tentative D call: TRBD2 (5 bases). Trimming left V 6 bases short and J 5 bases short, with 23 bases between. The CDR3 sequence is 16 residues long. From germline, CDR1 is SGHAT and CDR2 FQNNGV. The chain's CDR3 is CASRRVLGMSLDEQYF. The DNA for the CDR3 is TGTGCCAGCAGGCGGGTCCTCGGGATGAGTCTGGACGAGCAGTACTTC.